This TCR beta chain was recorded in a study of blood T cell repertoires in COVID-19. Turning to the study itself: COVID-19 samples, acute and convalescent, were from the United States, Italy and Spain.

Original data processing: Using reference gene primer amplification, nucleated cell counts were estimated. Sequencing was performed with immunoSEQ multiplex PCR; in TCRdb, only in-frame clones are kept and a portion is missing. V, J and clone size derive from that table, while D and trimming were established from the DNA sequence. The sample consists of roughly 100,000 clones, 80% to 85% of them appearing once. V lost 8 bases to trimming and J lost 0 bases; unmatched junction nucleotides: 9. This CDR3 has 15 residues. The V gene's germline CDR1 is SGHNT and CDR2 YENEEA. This sequence was found in a man aged 55 to 70 with acute or convalescent COVID-19. The sequenced material came from peripheral blood. The chain is built from TRBV11-3 and TRBJ2-7; 8 positions match TRBD1. The CDR3 DNA reads as TGTGCCAGCGCTTCAACCGGGACAGGCTCCTACGAGCAGTACTTC. Its translation is CASASTGTGSYEQYF.